What follows describes a single T cell receptor beta chain. One entry per CDR3 protein results from TCRdb running MiXCR on the RT-PCR reads. Of about 700,000 distinct CDR3 sequences listed, 11% to 15% are singletons. This receptor was obtained from a female donor in good health, serving as a healthy control. Source material: memory CD4+ T cells from blood.

The CDR3 spells CASSTGLSNTEAFF. CDR3 in DNA: TGTGCCAGCAGTACCGGCTTATCGAACACTGAAGCTTTCTTT. The genes are TRBV6-1 and TRBJ1-1, with D hard to call. The CDR3 contains 14 residues. CDR1 and CDR2 from the germline V gene are MNHNS and SASEGT. The V end was cut by 5 bases, the J end by 1 base, with 11 bases between.